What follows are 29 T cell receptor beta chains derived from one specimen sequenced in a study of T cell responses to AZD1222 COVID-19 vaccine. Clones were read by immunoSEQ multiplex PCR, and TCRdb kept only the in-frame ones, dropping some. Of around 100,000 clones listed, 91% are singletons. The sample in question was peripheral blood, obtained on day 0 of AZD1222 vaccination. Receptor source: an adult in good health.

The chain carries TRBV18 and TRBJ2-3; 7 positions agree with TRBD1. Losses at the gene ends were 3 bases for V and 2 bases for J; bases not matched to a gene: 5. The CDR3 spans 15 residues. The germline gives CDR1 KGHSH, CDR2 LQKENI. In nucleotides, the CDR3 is TGTGCCAGCTCACCCGCGACAGGGCCCACAGATACGCAGTATTTT. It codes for CASSPATGPTDTQYF. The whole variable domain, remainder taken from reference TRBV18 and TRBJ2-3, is NAGVMQNPRHLVRRRGQEARLRCSPMKGHSHVYWYRQLPEEGLKFMVYLQKENIIDESGMPKERFSAEFPKEGPSILRIQQVVRGDSAAYFCASSPATGPTDTQYFGPGTRLTVL.

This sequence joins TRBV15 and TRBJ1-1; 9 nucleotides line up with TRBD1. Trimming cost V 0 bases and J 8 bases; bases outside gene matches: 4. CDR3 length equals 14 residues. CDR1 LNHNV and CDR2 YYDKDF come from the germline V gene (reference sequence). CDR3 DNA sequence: TGTGCCACCAGCAGAGATCTAGGACAGGGGGAAGCTTTCTTT. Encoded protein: CATSRDLGQGEAFF.

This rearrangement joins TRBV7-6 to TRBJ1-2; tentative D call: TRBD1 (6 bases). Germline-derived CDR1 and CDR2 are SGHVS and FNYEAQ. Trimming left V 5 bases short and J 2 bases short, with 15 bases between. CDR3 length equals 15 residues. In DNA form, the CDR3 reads TGTGCCAGCAGCCCTACCGGGGGGGCAAACTATGGCTACACCTTC. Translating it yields CASSPTGGANYGYTF.

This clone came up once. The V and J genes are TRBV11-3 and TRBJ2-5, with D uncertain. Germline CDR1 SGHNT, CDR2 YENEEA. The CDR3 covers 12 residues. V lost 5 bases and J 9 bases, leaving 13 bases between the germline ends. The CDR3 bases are TGTGCCAGCAGCACAATAGGTCAGGCCCAGTACTTC. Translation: CASSTIGQAQYF.

The CDR3 bases are TGTGCCAGCACCCCCGGATCTAATCAGCCCCAGCATTTT. Its translation is CASTPGSNQPQHF. V and J are TRBV12-3 or TRBV12-4 and TRBJ1-5; no clear D. V was pared by 7 bases and J by 4 bases, with 11 bases between. This CDR3 region has 13 residues.

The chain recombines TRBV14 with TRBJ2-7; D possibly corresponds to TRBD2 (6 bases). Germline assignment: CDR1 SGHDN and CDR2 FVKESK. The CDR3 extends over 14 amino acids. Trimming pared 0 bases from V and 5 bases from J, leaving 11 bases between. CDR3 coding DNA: TGTGCCAGCAGCCAAGAGGGGCGGGGACACGAGCAGTACTTC. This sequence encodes CASSQEGRGHEQYF. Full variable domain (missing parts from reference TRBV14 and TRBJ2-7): EAGVTQFPSHSVIEKGQTVTLRCDPISGHDNLYWYRRVMGKEIKFLLHFVKESKQDESGMPNNRFLAERTGGTYSTLKVQPAELEDSGVYFCASSQEGRGHEQYFGPGTRLTVT.

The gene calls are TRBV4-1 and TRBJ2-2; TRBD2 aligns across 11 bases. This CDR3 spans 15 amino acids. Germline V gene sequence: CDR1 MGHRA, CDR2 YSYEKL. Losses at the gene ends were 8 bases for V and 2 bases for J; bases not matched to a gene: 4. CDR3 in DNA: TGCGCCAGCCGAACTAGCGGGAGTAACACCGGGGAGCTGTTTTTT. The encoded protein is CASRTSGSNTGELFF.

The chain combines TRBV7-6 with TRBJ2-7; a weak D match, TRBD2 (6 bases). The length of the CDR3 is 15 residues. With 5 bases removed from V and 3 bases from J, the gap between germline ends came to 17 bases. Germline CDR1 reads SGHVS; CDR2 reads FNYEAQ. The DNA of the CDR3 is TGTGCCAGCAGCCCAAGACTAGAGCCCAGCTACGAGCAGTACTTC. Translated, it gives CASSPRLEPSYEQYF.

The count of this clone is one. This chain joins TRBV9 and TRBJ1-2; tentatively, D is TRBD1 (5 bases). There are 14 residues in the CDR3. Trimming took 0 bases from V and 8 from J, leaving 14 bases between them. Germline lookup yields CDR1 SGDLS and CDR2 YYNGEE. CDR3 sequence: CASSVAPQGGGYTF. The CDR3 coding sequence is TGTGCCAGCAGCGTAGCTCCCCAGGGTGGAGGCTACACCTTC.

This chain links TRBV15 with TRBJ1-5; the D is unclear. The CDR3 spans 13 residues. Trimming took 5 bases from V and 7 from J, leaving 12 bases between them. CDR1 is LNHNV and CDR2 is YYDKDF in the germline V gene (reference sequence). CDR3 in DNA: TGTGCCACCAGCGTGACTAGGTTGCAGCCCCAGCATTTT. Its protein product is CATSVTRLQPQHF.

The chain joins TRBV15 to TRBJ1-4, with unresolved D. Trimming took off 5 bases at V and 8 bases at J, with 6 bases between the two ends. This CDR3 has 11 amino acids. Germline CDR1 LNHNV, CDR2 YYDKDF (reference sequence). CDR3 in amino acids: CATSPGEKLFF. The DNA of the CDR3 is TGTGCCACCAGCCCTGGGGAAAAACTGTTTTTT.

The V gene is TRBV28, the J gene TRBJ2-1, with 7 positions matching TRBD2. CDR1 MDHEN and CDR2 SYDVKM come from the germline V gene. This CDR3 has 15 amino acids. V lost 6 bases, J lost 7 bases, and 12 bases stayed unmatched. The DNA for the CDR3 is TGTGCCAGCAGCGGGTTCCGGGACTACTGGAATGAGCAGTTCTTC. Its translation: CASSGFRDYWNEQFF.

CDR3 in DNA: TGTGCCAGCAGTGAGTCCAGGGTCAGAAACTACGAGCAGTACTTC. Its protein product is CASSESRVRNYEQYF. The J gene is TRBJ2-7, the V gene TRBV2; D is possibly TRBD1 (5 bases). The germline V gene has CDR1 SNHLY and CDR2 FYNNEI. This CDR3 has 15 amino acids. The V end lost 3 bases, the J end lost 3 bases, and 15 bases lay between the germline ends.

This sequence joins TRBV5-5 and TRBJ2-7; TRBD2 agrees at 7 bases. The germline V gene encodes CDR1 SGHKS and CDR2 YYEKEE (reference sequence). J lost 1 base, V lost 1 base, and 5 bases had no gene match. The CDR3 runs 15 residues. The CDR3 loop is CASSLSLADSYEQYF. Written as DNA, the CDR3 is TGTGCCAGCAGCTTGTCCCTAGCGGATTCCTACGAGCAGTACTTC.

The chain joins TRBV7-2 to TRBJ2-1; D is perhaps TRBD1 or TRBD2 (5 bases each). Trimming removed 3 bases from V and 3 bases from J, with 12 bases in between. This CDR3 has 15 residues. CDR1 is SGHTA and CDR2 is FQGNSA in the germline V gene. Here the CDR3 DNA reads TGTGCCAGCAGCTTCGGGACCCCCCTCTACAATGAGCAGTTCTTC. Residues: CASSFGTPLYNEQFF.

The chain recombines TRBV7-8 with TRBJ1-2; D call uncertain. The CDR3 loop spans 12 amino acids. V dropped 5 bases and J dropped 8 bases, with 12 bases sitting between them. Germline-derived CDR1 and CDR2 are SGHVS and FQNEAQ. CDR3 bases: TGTGCCAGCAGCCCTACGGAAGGGGGCTACACCTTC. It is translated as CASSPTEGGYTF.

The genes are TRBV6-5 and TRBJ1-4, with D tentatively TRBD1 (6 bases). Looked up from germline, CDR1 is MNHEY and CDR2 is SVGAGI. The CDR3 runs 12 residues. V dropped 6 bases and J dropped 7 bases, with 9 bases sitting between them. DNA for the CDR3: TGTGCCAGCAGAAGGGGGAGTGAAAAACTGTTTTTT. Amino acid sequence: CASRRGSEKLFF.

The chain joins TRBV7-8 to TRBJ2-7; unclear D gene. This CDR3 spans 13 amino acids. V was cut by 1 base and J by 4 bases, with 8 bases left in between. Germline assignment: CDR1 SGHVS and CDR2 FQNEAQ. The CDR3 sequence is CASSLGPGYEQYF. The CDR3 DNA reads TGTGCCAGCAGCTTAGGTCCGGGTTACGAGCAGTACTTC. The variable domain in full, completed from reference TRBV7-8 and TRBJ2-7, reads GAGVSQSPRYKVAKRGQDVALRCDPISGHVSLFWYQQALGQGPEFLTYFQNEAQLDKSGLPSDRFFAERPEGSVSTLKIQRTQQEDSAVYLCASSLGPGYEQYFGPGTRLTVT.

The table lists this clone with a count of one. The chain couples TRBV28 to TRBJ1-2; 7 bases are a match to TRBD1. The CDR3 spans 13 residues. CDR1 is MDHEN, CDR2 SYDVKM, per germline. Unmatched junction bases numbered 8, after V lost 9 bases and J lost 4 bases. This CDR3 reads CASRLTGTYGYTF. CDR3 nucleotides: TGTGCCAGTCGCCTGACAGGGACCTATGGCTACACCTTC.

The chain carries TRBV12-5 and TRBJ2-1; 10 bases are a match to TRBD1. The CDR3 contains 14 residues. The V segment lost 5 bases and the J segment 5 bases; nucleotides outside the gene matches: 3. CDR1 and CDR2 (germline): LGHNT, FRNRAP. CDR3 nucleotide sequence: TGTGCTAGTGGTCCGGGGACAGGGGACAATGAGCAGTTCTTC. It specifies CASGPGTGDNEQFF.

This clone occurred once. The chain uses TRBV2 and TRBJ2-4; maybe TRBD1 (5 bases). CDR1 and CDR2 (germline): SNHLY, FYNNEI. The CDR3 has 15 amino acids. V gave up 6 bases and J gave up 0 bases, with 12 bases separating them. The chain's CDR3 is CASRPDSLAKNIQYF. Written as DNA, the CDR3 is TGTGCCAGCAGACCCGACAGTTTAGCCAAAAACATTCAGTACTTC.

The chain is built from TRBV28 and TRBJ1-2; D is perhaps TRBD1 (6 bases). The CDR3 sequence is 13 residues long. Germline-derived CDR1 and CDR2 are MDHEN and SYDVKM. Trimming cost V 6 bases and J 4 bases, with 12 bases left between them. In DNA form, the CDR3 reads TGTGCCAGCAGGCCGGGGGCAAGCTATGGCTACACCTTC. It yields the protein CASRPGASYGYTF.

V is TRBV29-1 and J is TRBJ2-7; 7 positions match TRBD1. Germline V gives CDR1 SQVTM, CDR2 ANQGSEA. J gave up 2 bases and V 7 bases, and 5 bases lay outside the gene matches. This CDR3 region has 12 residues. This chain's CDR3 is CSARDSPYEQYF. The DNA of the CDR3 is TGCAGCGCCCGGGACAGCCCCTACGAGCAGTACTTC.

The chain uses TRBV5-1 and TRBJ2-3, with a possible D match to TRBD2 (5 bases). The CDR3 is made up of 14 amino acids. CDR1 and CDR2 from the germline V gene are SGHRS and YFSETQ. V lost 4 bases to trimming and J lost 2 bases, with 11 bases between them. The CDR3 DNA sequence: TGCGCCAGCAGCCGGAGCCGGGACACAGATACGCAGTATTTT. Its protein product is CASSRSRDTDTQYF.

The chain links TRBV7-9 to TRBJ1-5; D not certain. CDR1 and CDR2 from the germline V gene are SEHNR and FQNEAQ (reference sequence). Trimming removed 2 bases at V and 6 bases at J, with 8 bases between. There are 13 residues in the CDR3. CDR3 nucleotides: TGTGCCAGCAGCTTAACTTCTGGTCAGCCCCAGCATTTT. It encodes CASSLTSGQPQHF. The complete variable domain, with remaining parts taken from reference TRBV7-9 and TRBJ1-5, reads DTGVSQNPRHKITKRGQNVTFRCDPISEHNRLYWYRQTLGQGPEFLTYFQNEAQLEKSRLLSDRFSAERPKGSFSTLEIQRTEQGDSAMYLCASSLTSGQPQHFGDGTRLSIL.

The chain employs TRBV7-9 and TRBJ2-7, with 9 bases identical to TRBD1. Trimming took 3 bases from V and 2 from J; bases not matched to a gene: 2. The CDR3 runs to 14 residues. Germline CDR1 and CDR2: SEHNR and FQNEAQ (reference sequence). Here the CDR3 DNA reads TGTGCCAGCAGCTTGGACAGGGGCCCCTACGAGCAGTACTTC. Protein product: CASSLDRGPYEQYF.

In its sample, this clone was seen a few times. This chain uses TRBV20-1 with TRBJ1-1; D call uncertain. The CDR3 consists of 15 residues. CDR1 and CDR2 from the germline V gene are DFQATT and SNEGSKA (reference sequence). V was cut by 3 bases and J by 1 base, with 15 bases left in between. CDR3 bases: TGCAGTGCTAGTCCATCGGTTCTAGGGAACACTGAAGCTTTCTTT. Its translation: CSASPSVLGNTEAFF.

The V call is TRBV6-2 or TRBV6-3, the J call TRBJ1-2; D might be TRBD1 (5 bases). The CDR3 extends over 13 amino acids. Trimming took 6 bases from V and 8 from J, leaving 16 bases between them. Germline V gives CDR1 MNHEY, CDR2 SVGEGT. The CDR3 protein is CASSLGQVGGYTF. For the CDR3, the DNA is TGTGCCAGCAGCCTCGGACAAGTTGGAGGCTACACCTTC.

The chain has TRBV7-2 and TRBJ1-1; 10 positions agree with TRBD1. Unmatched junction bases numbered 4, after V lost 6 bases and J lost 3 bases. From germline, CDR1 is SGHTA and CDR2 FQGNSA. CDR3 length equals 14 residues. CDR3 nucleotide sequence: TGTGCCAGCAGGTGGACAGGGGGGGACACTGAAGCTTTCTTT. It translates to CASRWTGGDTEAFF.